This record concerns one T cell receptor beta chain sequence. The target antigen is unknown. The ends lost 1 base at V and 5 bases at J; junction bases unmatched: 9. The germline gives CDR1 SGHNT, CDR2 YYREEE (reference sequence). The CDR3 is 16 amino acids. There was relapse after autologous stem cell transplantation in every patient, and there was variation in brentuximab vedotin exposure. The data are from a study of PD-1 blockade in classical Hodgkin lymphoma. General study points: There was a significant rise in CD4+ TCR diversity by C4D1, with no such rise for CD8+.

Assay used: immunoSEQ multiplex PCR; TCRdb lists only in-frame clones, some missing. This sample has some 65,000 clones; over 70% occur once, and the top ten carry roughly 9.1%. This rearrangement joins TRBV5-4 to TRBJ1-2; 9 nucleotides line up with TRBD1. Sequencing used peripheral blood mononuclear cells (PBMCs), obtained before the second cycle of nivolumab. This receptor was taken from a human donor with classical Hodgkin lymphoma. CDR3 residues: CASSLYSGQGWYGYTF. In DNA form, the CDR3 reads TGTGCCAGCAGCTTGTATTCGGGACAGGGCTGGTATGGCTACACCTTC. Based on the CDR3 plus reference TRBV5-4 and TRBJ1-2, the full variable domain is ETGVTQSPTHLIKTRGQQVTLRCSSQSGHNTVSWYQQALGQGPQFIFQYYREEENGRGNFPPRFSGLQFPNYSSELNVNALELDDSALYLCASSLYSGQGWYGYTFGSGTRLTVV.